These 11 T cell receptor beta chains came from one sample sequenced in a study of PD-1 blockade in classical Hodgkin lymphoma. Data came from immunoSEQ multiplex PCR; TCRdb stores just in-frame clones and leaves some out. The sample holds about 9,900 clones, about 90% seen once. Each and every patient relapsed after autologous stem cell transplantation, and patients got differing brentuximab vedotin exposure. This specimen consisted of peripheral blood mononuclear cells (PBMCs), obtained at baseline. Receptors were obtained from a human donor with classical Hodgkin lymphoma.

The CDR3 protein is CASSQESWQGGNIQYF. CDR3 nucleotide sequence: TGTGCCAGCAGCCAAGAATCGTGGCAGGGCGGGAACATTCAGTACTTC. The chain joins TRBV14 to TRBJ2-4; D is possibly TRBD1 or TRBD2 (5 bases each). From germline, CDR1 is SGHDN and CDR2 FVKESK. Trimming pared 0 bases from V and 7 bases from J, leaving 16 bases between. This CDR3 is built from 16 residues.

The chain employs TRBV11-2 and TRBJ1-2; possibly TRBD1 for D (5 bases). With 5 bases removed from V and 10 bases from J, the gap between germline ends came to 23 bases. CDR3 size: 15 residues. Looked up from germline, CDR1 is SGHAT and CDR2 is FQNNGV. CDR3 amino acids: CASSQLLGGPVDYTF. CDR3 DNA sequence: TGTGCCAGCAGCCAACTGCTTGGGGGTCCGGTTGACTACACCTTC.

The chain is built from TRBV18 and TRBJ1-3, with unresolved D. V was trimmed by 3 bases and J by 0 bases, leaving 9 bases between them. The CDR3 loop spans 15 amino acids. Germline assignment: CDR1 KGHSH and CDR2 LQKENI. CDR3 coding DNA: TGTGCCAGCTCACCGGAGATTCTCTCTGGAAACACCATATATTTT. It yields the protein CASSPEILSGNTIYF.

The chain has TRBV6-1 and TRBJ1-2, with 9 bases that match TRBD1. Germline V lookup: CDR1 MNHNS, CDR2 SASEGT. The junction had 5 bases not matched to a gene; V was cut back by 1 base and J by 5 bases. The CDR3 spans 15 residues. The chain's CDR3 is CASSEGGQGGYGYTF. CDR3 coding DNA: TGTGCCAGCAGTGAAGGGGGACAGGGAGGATATGGCTACACCTTC.

V usage is TRBV28 and J usage is TRBJ2-3, with D possibly being TRBD1 or TRBD2 (5 bases each). The germline V gene encodes CDR1 MDHEN and CDR2 SYDVKM. This CDR3 spans 18 amino acids. Trimming removed 6 bases at V and 2 bases at J, with 24 bases between. In nucleotides, the CDR3 is TGTGCCAGCAGGAAGTTGTACCGGGACCACGAGAACACAGATACGCAGTATTTT. Encoded protein: CASRKLYRDHENTDTQYF. Together with reference TRBV28 and TRBJ2-3, the CDR3 gives the full variable domain: DVKVTQSSRYLVKRTGEKVFLECVQDMDHENMFWYRQDPGLGLRLIYFSYDVKMKEKGDIPEGYSVSREKKERFSLILESASTNQTSMYLCASRKLYRDHENTDTQYFGPGTRLTVL.

In regard to this clone: Compared with germline, one end of the junction differs, possibly owing to a read error. The chain joins TRBV5-1 to TRBJ2-7; D is ambiguous. CDR3 size: 14 residues. Germline CDR1 reads SGHRS; CDR2 reads YFSETQ. The chain's CDR3 is CASSPRLNAYEQYF. As DNA, the CDR3 is TGTGCCAGCAGCCCCCGGCTAAACGCCTACGAGCAGTACTTC.

This clone was seen more than once but under ten times. This chain joins TRBV12-5 and TRBJ2-7; no firm D call. Germline V lookup: CDR1 LGHNT, CDR2 FRNRAP. This CDR3 comprises 12 residues. Trimming left V 2 bases short and J 6 bases short, with 8 bases between. The DNA of the CDR3 is TGTGCTAGTGGTTTGTGGCTCGGCGAGCAGTACTTC. This sequence encodes CASGLWLGEQYF.

This clone was recorded only once. V usage is TRBV4-1 and J usage is TRBJ2-1, with no clear D. The CDR3 is 14 residues long. Germline CDR1 reads MGHRA; CDR2 reads YSYEKL. The V end lost 2 bases, the J end lost 4 bases, and 9 bases lay between the germline ends. Here the CDR3 DNA reads TGCGCCAGCAGCCAAAACGGCCGATACAATGAGCAGTTCTTC. Encoded protein: CASSQNGRYNEQFF.

The chain has TRBV5-6 and TRBJ2-5, with 8 bases that match TRBD1. Germline CDR1 SGHDT, CDR2 YYEEEE. The CDR3 contains 15 residues. The J segment lost 7 bases and the V segment lost 0 bases, leaving 8 bases of the junction unmatched. CDR3 DNA sequence: TGTGCCAGCAGCTTGGGGGACAGGAACCGCCGGACCCAGTACTTC. It codes for CASSLGDRNRRTQYF.

The J gene is TRBJ2-1, the V gene TRBV10-2, with no clear D. The CDR3 has 12 amino acids. Between the trimmed V and J ends, which lost 2 bases and 7 bases, there was a span of 6 bases. Germline V gene lookup returns CDR1 WSHSY and CDR2 SAAADI. CDR3 loop: CASSEARNEQFF. As DNA, the CDR3 is TGCGCCAGCAGTGAGGCTAGAAATGAGCAGTTCTTC.

The chain uses TRBV6-4 and TRBJ2-3; 9 bases fit TRBD1. CDR3 length: 15 amino acids. V dropped 2 bases and J dropped 2; count of bases not matched to a gene: 2. CDR1 is MRHNA and CDR2 is SNTAGT in the germline V gene. CDR3 sequence: CASSDGQGLTDTQYF. The CDR3 bases are TGTGCCAGCAGTGACGGACAGGGGCTCACAGATACGCAGTATTTT.